This entry lists 12 T cell receptor beta chains sequenced from one sample in a study of CD8 T cells in Susac syndrome. RNA amounts of roughly 0.5 to 1 ug underwent reverse transcription with random hexamers. TCRdb recomputed calls from the immunoSEQ multiplex PCR reads with MiXCR, one row per CDR3 protein. The data show about 300,000 distinct CDR3 sequences, about 91% seen once. Sequencing input: CD4+ T cells from PBMCs. The receptors come from a human donor with multiple sclerosis.

CDR3 in amino acids: CASSLGRFGSGANVLTF. The CDR3, as DNA: TGTGCCAGCAGCTTGGGCAGGTTTGGCTCTGGGGCCAACGTCCTGACTTTC. This chain joins TRBV5-4 and TRBJ2-6; unclear D gene. The germline CDR1 and CDR2 sequences are SGHNT and YYREEE (reference sequence). Trimming cost V 0 bases and J 0 bases, with 10 bases left between them. The CDR3 loop spans 17 amino acids.

This clonotype was observed once. V usage is TRBV2 and J usage is TRBJ1-5; unclear D gene. The CDR3 has 12 amino acids. From germline, CDR1 is SNHLY and CDR2 FYNNEI. The V and J ends lost 7 bases and 4 bases respectively, with 8 bases between them. The CDR3 DNA is TGTGCCAGCACTAACTATAATCAGCCCCAGCATTTT. This codes for CASTNYNQPQHF.

The V and J genes are TRBV30 and TRBJ2-2; 7 bases line up with TRBD1. The CDR3 consists of 10 residues. Germline-derived CDR1 and CDR2 are GTSNPN and SVGIG (reference sequence). CDR3 in amino acids: CATGSGELFF. DNA for the CDR3: TGTGCGACAGGGTCCGGGGAGCTGTTTTTT.

As to this clonotype: Germline is not matched at one junction end, which may reflect a read error. V gene TRBV5-1 combines with J gene TRBJ2-3; 12 bases align to TRBD1. This CDR3 comprises 12 residues. The germline gives CDR1 SGHRS, CDR2 YFSETQ. DNA of the CDR3: TGCGCCAGCGGGAGTGGGACAGGGGGCCTGAAATTT. This codes for CASGSGTGGLKF.

This clonotype showed up just once. This chain joins TRBV11-2 and TRBJ2-1, with D uncertain. Germline CDR1 and CDR2: SGHAT and FQNNGV. V lost 5 bases to trimming and J lost 10 bases, with 9 bases between them. The CDR3 spans 11 residues. The CDR3: CASSAAVEQFF. For the CDR3, the DNA is TGTGCCAGCAGCGCAGCAGTCGAGCAGTTCTTC.

The chain has TRBV27 and TRBJ2-7; D could derive from TRBD1 or TRBD2 (5 bases each). The CDR3 length is 15 residues. V dropped 9 bases and J dropped 3 bases, with 21 bases sitting between them. CDR1 and CDR2 from the germline V gene are MNHEY and SMNVEV (reference sequence). CDR3 coding DNA: TGTGCCAGTAATCCCCAGGGAGCCAAACTCTACGAGCAGTACTTC. The encoded protein is CASNPQGAKLYEQYF.

The V and J genes are TRBV12-3 or TRBV12-4 and TRBJ2-5, with D perhaps matching TRBD1 or TRBD2 (5 bases each). The CDR3 sequence is 15 residues long. V lost 3 bases and J 1 base, leaving 12 bases between the germline ends. The CDR3 loop is CASSFGASPQETQYF. Written as DNA, the CDR3 is TGTGCCAGCAGTTTCGGGGCTAGCCCCCAAGAGACCCAGTACTTC.

This chain connects TRBV5-4 to TRBJ1-1; no firm D call. Trimming shortened V by 0 bases and J by 0 bases, and 9 bases separated the two germline ends. There are 15 residues in the CDR3. Germline-derived CDR1 and CDR2 are SGHNT and YYREEE (reference sequence). Here the CDR3 reads CASSLARSLNTEAFF. The CDR3 region has the DNA TGTGCCAGCAGCTTGGCCAGGTCCCTGAACACTGAAGCTTTCTTT.

The chain is built from TRBV7-9 and TRBJ2-1; TRBD2 matches at 14 bases. CDR1 is SEHNR, CDR2 FQNEAQ, per germline (reference sequence). The CDR3 contains 18 residues. J lost 2 bases, V lost 6 bases, and 9 bases had no gene match. This chain's CDR3 is CASRPGTSGSGTYNEQFF. The CDR3 DNA follows: TGTGCCAGCAGGCCCGGGACTAGCGGGAGTGGGACCTACAATGAGCAGTTCTTC.

The chain links TRBV7-3 to TRBJ2-3, with D hard to call. V gave up 5 bases and J gave up 2 bases, with 14 bases separating them. CDR1 is SGHTA and CDR2 is FQGTGA in the germline V gene. The CDR3 length is 15 residues. CDR3 in DNA: TGTGCCAGCAGCCCAACCGGCGGCCTCACAGATACGCAGTATTTT. This encodes CASSPTGGLTDTQYF.

J is TRBJ1-1 and V is TRBV7-9; D gene uncertain. The CDR3 is 15 residues long. Germline-derived CDR1 and CDR2 are SEHNR and FQNEAQ (reference sequence). V lost 6 bases and J lost 0, with 14 bases in between. Here the CDR3 DNA reads TGTGCCAGCAGTTTTGCCTTAGCCATGAACACTGAAGCTTTCTTT. The encoded protein is CASSFALAMNTEAFF.

This clonotype was observed a single time. CDR3 sequence reads: CAWSRTGFKYNEQFF. The CDR3 DNA reads TGTGCCTGGAGTAGGACAGGGTTTAAGTACAATGAGCAGTTCTTC. This rearrangement joins TRBV30 to TRBJ2-1; the match to TRBD1 covers 8 bases. CDR1 is GTSNPN, CDR2 SVGIG, per germline (reference sequence). Trimming took 2 bases from V and 4 from J; bases not matched to a gene: 7. There are 15 residues in the CDR3.